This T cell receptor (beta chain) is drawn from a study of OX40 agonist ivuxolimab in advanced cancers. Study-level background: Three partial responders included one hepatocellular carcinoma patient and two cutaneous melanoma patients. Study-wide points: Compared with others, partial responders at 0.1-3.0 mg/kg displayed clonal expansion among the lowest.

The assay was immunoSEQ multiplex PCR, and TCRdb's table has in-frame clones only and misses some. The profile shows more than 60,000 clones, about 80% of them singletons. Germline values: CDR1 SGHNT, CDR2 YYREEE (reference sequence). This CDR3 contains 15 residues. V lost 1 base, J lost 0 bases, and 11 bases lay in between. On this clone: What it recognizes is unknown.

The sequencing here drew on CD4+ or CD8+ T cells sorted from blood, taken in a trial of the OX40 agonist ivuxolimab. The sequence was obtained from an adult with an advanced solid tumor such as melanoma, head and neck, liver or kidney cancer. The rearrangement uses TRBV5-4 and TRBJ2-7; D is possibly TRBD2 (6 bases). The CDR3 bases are TGTGCCAGCAGCTTGAGGGGAGGAGGCTCCTACGAGCAGTACTTC. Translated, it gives CASSLRGGGSYEQYF.